These T cell receptor beta chains were read from a single sample in a study of cytomegalovirus exposure and HLA in healthy donors. The repertoire was sequenced with immunoSEQ multiplex PCR; TCRdb's copy has only in-frame clones and lacks some. The sample contains around 150,000 clones, roughly 71% of which appear only once. Source material: PBMCs. These receptors were collected from a woman in her thirties or forties in good health and CMV-seronegative. Each CDR3 is given with its conserved first and last residue. The order of the fields is clone size, V gene, J gene, D gene, CDR3 protein, CDR3 DNA. D genes are given only for firm matches. Rows may omit the clone size; those that give it use once, few, many or a size class.

clone size: -
V gene: TRBV5-4
J gene: TRBJ2-7
D gene: TRBD2
CDR3 protein: CASSFSGGAQEQYF
CDR3 DNA: TGTGCCAGCAGCTTCAGCGGGGGGGCCCAGGAGCAGTACTTC

clone size: -
V gene: TRBV6-5
J gene: TRBJ1-5
D gene: -
CDR3 protein: CASSYSTGIQPQHF
CDR3 DNA: TGTGCCAGCAGTTACTCGACGGGGATTCAGCCCCAGCATTTT

clone size: few
V gene: TRBV11-2
J gene: TRBJ1-5
D gene: -
CDR3 protein: CASSLRQNQPQHF
CDR3 DNA: TGTGCCAGCAGCTTGAGGCAGAATCAGCCCCAGCATTTT

clone size: -
V gene: TRBV7-3
J gene: TRBJ2-2
D gene: TRBD1
CDR3 protein: CASSSTPDRGLTGELFF
CDR3 DNA: TGTGCCAGCAGCTCAACCCCGGACAGGGGGCTCACCGGGGAGCTGTTTTTT

clone size: -
V gene: TRBV7-6
J gene: TRBJ1-3
D gene: -
CDR3 protein: CASSLRYRDAGNTIYF
CDR3 DNA: TGTGCCAGCAGCTTAAGATACAGGGACGCTGGAAACACCATATATTTT

clone size: -
V gene: TRBV2
J gene: TRBJ2-3
D gene: TRBD2
CDR3 protein: CASSEGWLAGPDTQYF
CDR3 DNA: TGTGCCAGCAGTGAAGGATGGCTAGCGGGGCCAGATACGCAGTATTTT

clone size: -
V gene: TRBV27
J gene: TRBJ2-5
D gene: TRBD1
CDR3 protein: CASSARGQGRETQYF
CDR3 DNA: TGTGCCAGCAGCGCAAGGGGACAGGGTAGGGAGACCCAGTACTTC

clone size: -
V gene: TRBV20-1
J gene: TRBJ2-5
D gene: -
CDR3 protein: CSATSQETQYF
CDR3 DNA: TGCAGTGCTACGTCCCAAGAGACCCAGTACTTC

clone size: -
V gene: TRBV5-1
J gene: TRBJ2-7
D gene: TRBD2
CDR3 protein: CASSLAAGNYEQYF
CDR3 DNA: TGCGCCAGCAGCTTGGCAGCGGGAAACTACGAGCAGTACTTC

clone size: -
V gene: TRBV6-6
J gene: TRBJ1-1
D gene: -
CDR3 protein: CASRWGQSDTEAFF
CDR3 DNA: TGTGCCAGCAGGTGGGGGCAATCGGACACTGAAGCTTTCTTT

clone size: -
V gene: TRBV7-3
J gene: TRBJ2-1
D gene: TRBD1
CDR3 protein: CASSSPTGGAYNEQFF
CDR3 DNA: TGTGCCAGCAGCTCTCCGACAGGGGGAGCTTACAATGAGCAGTTCTTC

clone size: -
V gene: TRBV28
J gene: TRBJ2-6
D gene: TRBD1
CDR3 protein: CASSKAGGGANVLTF
CDR3 DNA: TGTGCCAGCAGCAAAGCAGGGGGTGGGGCCAACGTCCTGACTTTC

clone size: -
V gene: TRBV2
J gene: TRBJ1-2
D gene: TRBD1
CDR3 protein: CASSDRAPTGTGTLISGYTF
CDR3 DNA: TGTGCCAGCAGTGATCGGGCTCCAACCGGGACAGGGACTTTAATAAGTGGCTACACCTTC

clone size: -
V gene: TRBV5-4
J gene: TRBJ1-2
D gene: TRBD1
CDR3 protein: CASSPGTANYGYTF
CDR3 DNA: TGTGCCAGCAGCCCGGGGACAGCTAACTATGGCTACACCTTC

clone size: -
V gene: TRBV4-1
J gene: TRBJ2-5
D gene: TRBD1
CDR3 protein: CASSQDLLGTGVLETQYF
CDR3 DNA: TGCGCCAGCAGCCAAGATCTTCTCGGGACAGGGGTTTTGGAGACCCAGTACTTC

clone size: -
V gene: TRBV5-1
J gene: TRBJ2-6
D gene: TRBD2
CDR3 protein: CASSSSGGISMSSGANVLTF
CDR3 DNA: TGCGCCAGCAGCTCCTCCGGGGGGATCAGCATGAGCTCTGGGGCCAACGTCCTGACTTTC

clone size: -
V gene: TRBV6-5
J gene: TRBJ2-7
D gene: -
CDR3 protein: CASRRAGNSYEQYF
CDR3 DNA: TGTGCCAGCAGGAGGGCAGGAAACTCCTACGAGCAGTACTTC

clone size: -
V gene: TRBV7-9
J gene: TRBJ1-5
D gene: TRBD1
CDR3 protein: CASSPPGQGNQPQHF
CDR3 DNA: TGTGCCAGCAGCCCCCCGGGACAGGGGAATCAGCCCCAGCATTTT

clone size: -
V gene: TRBV9
J gene: TRBJ2-7
D gene: -
CDR3 protein: CASSEQPQGYIYEQYF
CDR3 DNA: TGTGCCAGCAGCGAACAACCGCAGGGTTATATCTACGAGCAGTACTTC

clone size: once
V gene: TRBV10-3
J gene: TRBJ2-7
D gene: -
CDR3 protein: CAISESRDGSYEQYF
CDR3 DNA: TGTGCCATCAGTGAGTCGCGGGACGGTTCCTACGAGCAGTACTTC

clone size: -
V gene: TRBV29-1
J gene: TRBJ1-1
D gene: -
CDR3 protein: CSVVALTMNTEAFF
CDR3 DNA: TGCAGCGTTGTTGCACTGACTATGAACACTGAAGCTTTCTTT

clone size: -
V gene: TRBV7-9
J gene: TRBJ2-7
D gene: -
CDR3 protein: CASSLGAREVWYF
CDR3 DNA: TGTGCCAGCAGCTTAGGTGCCAGGGAGGTTTGGTACTTC

clone size: -
V gene: TRBV6-1
J gene: TRBJ1-2
D gene: -
CDR3 protein: CASSEALGGNYGYTF
CDR3 DNA: TGTGCCAGCAGTGAAGCGCTGGGGGGAAACTATGGCTACACCTTC

clone size: -
V gene: TRBV9
J gene: TRBJ2-1
D gene: -
CDR3 protein: CASSVAGSGSYNEQFF
CDR3 DNA: TGTGCCAGCAGCGTAGCAGGGTCCGGCTCCTACAATGAGCAGTTCTTC

clone size: once
V gene: TRBV27
J gene: TRBJ1-5
D gene: TRBD1
CDR3 protein: CASSLKGQGDQPQHF
CDR3 DNA: TGTGCCAGCAGTTTAAAGGGACAGGGTGATCAGCCCCAGCATTTT

clone size: once
V gene: TRBV7-6
J gene: TRBJ1-1
D gene: TRBD1
CDR3 protein: CASSYRGSF
CDR3 DNA: TGTGCCAGCAGTTACAGGGGGTCATTT

clone size: -
V gene: TRBV18
J gene: TRBJ2-1
D gene: -
CDR3 protein: CASSLASNEQFF
CDR3 DNA: TGTGCCAGCTCACTGGCTTCCAATGAGCAGTTCTTC

clone size: few
V gene: TRBV5-4
J gene: TRBJ1-2
D gene: -
CDR3 protein: CASSLAGYGYTF
CDR3 DNA: TGTGCCAGCAGCTTGGCCGGCTATGGCTACACCTTC

clone size: -
V gene: TRBV7-8
J gene: TRBJ1-5
D gene: -
CDR3 protein: CASTFGIGTNQPQHF
CDR3 DNA: TGTGCAAGCACATTCGGTATAGGGACTAATCAGCCCCAGCATTTT

clone size: few
V gene: TRBV11-2
J gene: TRBJ2-5
D gene: -
CDR3 protein: CASSLGTAIRTQYF
CDR3 DNA: TGTGCCAGCAGCTTGGGGACTGCCATAAGGACCCAGTACTTC

clone size: -
V gene: TRBV28
J gene: TRBJ2-3
D gene: -
CDR3 protein: CASSLRGPSTDTQYF
CDR3 DNA: TGTGCCAGCAGTTTAAGGGGCCCTAGCACAGATACGCAGTATTTT

clone size: -
V gene: TRBV4-1
J gene: TRBJ1-2
D gene: -
CDR3 protein: CASSQGRGSRNYGYTF
CDR3 DNA: TGCGCCAGCAGCCAAGGGAGGGGCAGTCGTAACTATGGCTACACCTTC

clone size: once
V gene: TRBV25-1
J gene: TRBJ2-1
D gene: TRBD2
CDR3 protein: CASRRTSGGAGNEQFF
CDR3 DNA: TGTGCCAGCAGGCGGACTAGCGGGGGGGCAGGGAATGAGCAGTTCTTC

clone size: -
V gene: TRBV6-5
J gene: TRBJ2-3
D gene: -
CDR3 protein: CASSSQGSYTDTQYF
CDR3 DNA: TGTGCCAGCAGTTCCCAGGGATCCTACACAGATACGCAGTATTTT

clone size: -
V gene: TRBV14
J gene: TRBJ1-1
D gene: TRBD1
CDR3 protein: CASSQEDRDTEAFF
CDR3 DNA: TGTGCCAGCAGCCAAGAAGACAGGGATACTGAAGCTTTCTTT

clone size: -
V gene: TRBV14
J gene: TRBJ1-1
D gene: -
CDR3 protein: CASSRWTAEAFF
CDR3 DNA: TGTGCCAGCAGCCGATGGACAGCTGAAGCTTTCTTT

clone size: -
V gene: TRBV4-1
J gene: TRBJ1-4
D gene: TRBD1
CDR3 protein: CASSLERGIGTGSEKLFF
CDR3 DNA: TGCGCCAGCAGCCTAGAGCGGGGAATAGGGACAGGGAGTGAAAAACTGTTTTTT

clone size: -
V gene: TRBV6-5
J gene: TRBJ2-7
D gene: -
CDR3 protein: CASSFSEWYEQYF
CDR3 DNA: TGTGCCAGCAGTTTTAGCGAGTGGTACGAGCAGTACTTC

clone size: few
V gene: TRBV25-1
J gene: TRBJ1-6
D gene: -
CDR3 protein: CASSGNHWRRALHF
CDR3 DNA: TGTGCCAGCAGTGGCAATCATTGGAGGCGGGCCCTCCACTTT

clone size: -
V gene: TRBV27
J gene: TRBJ1-5
D gene: -
CDR3 protein: CASSRGGNINQPQHF
CDR3 DNA: TGTGCCAGCAGTCGTGGGGGGAATATCAATCAGCCCCAGCATTTT